This TCR beta chain was recovered during a study of T cell changes during pregnancy in multiple sclerosis. V shed 1 base and J 10 bases; nucleotides not matched to a gene: 4. This CDR3 contains 13 residues. Germline CDR1 MGHDK, CDR2 SYGVNS. TCRdb's table, derived via immunoSEQ multiplex PCR, lists solely in-frame clones and lacks some. The table records roughly 40,000 clones, roughly nine tenths of them present only once. The V and J genes are TRBV25-1 and TRBJ2-3, with TRBD2 matching 8 bases. The TCR sequence derives from a female donor with multiple sclerosis, enrolled in a pregnancy study. Here the sequenced sample was CD4+ T cells from peripheral blood mononuclear cells, taken before pregnancy. CDR3 region: CASSEFGGAPQYF. The CDR3 DNA is TGTGCCAGCAGTGAATTCGGGGGGGCCCCGCAGTATTTT.